The 29 T cell receptor beta chains given below trace back to one sample, sequenced in a study of T cell responses to AZD1222 COVID-19 vaccine. Repertoires were generated with immunoSEQ multiplex PCR, while TCRdb's copy carries only in-frame clones and drops some. The data show 200,000 or so clones, with approximately 95% seen just once and 0.9% to 1.1% held by the top ten. The sequences come from peripheral blood, collected 28 days after the second AZD1222 dose. The receptors here all came from an adult who received the AZD1222 COVID-19 vaccine.

The J gene is TRBJ1-5, the V gene TRBV4-1, with D hard to call. V lost 0 bases, J lost 0 bases, and 24 bases lay in between. The CDR3 runs to 21 residues. Germline CDR1 is MGHRA and CDR2 is YSYEKL. This CDR3 reads CASSQDLNPRVRPYSNQPQHF. The CDR3, as DNA: TGCGCCAGCAGCCAAGATCTGAACCCACGCGTCCGACCATATAGCAATCAGCCCCAGCATTTT.

The chain employs TRBV6-4 and TRBJ1-5, with no clear D. CDR1 and CDR2 from the germline V gene are MRHNA and SNTAGT. CDR3 size: 16 residues. V dropped 5 bases and J dropped 1 base, with 15 bases sitting between them. The CDR3 coding sequence is TGTGCCAGCAGTCTTCCCCCCTTGGGGAGCAATCAGCCCCAGCATTTT. Translating it yields CASSLPPLGSNQPQHF.

This chain joins TRBV5-5 and TRBJ1-6, with a tentative D call TRBD1 (5 bases). Germline V CDR1 and CDR2: SGHKS, YYEKEE (reference sequence). The CDR3 contains 13 residues. V was trimmed by 2 bases and J by 10 bases, leaving 10 bases between them. The CDR3 bases are TGTGCCAGCAGCTTCTCCGGGGACTCACCCCTCCACTTT. Residues: CASSFSGDSPLHF.

The chain uses TRBV3-1 (or the pseudogene TRBV3-2) and TRBJ1-2; weak D call: TRBD1 (5 bases). The CDR3 sequence is 13 residues long. V lost 1 base to trimming and J lost 8 bases, with 11 bases between them. Looked up from germline, CDR1 is LGHDT and CDR2 is YNNKEL (reference sequence). The CDR3 region is CASSQASGGGYTF. The DNA for the CDR3 is TGTGCCAGCAGCCAAGCGTCCGGGGGGGGCTACACCTTC.

The chain recombines TRBV28 with TRBJ1-1, with a tentative D call TRBD1 (6 bases). V dropped 7 bases and J dropped 1 base, with 19 bases sitting between them. CDR3 size: 16 residues. Germline V gene data show CDR1 as MDHEN and CDR2 as SYDVKM. As DNA, the CDR3 is TGTGCCAGCATCCCCCAGCGGACAGCGAAGAACACTGAAGCTTTCTTT. Its protein is CASIPQRTAKNTEAFF.

The CDR3 reads CASSPGQGVGQPQHF. In nucleotides, the CDR3 is TGCGCCAGCAGCCCAGGACAGGGCGTGGGGCAGCCCCAGCATTTT. V and J are TRBV5-1 and TRBJ1-5, with 8 bases fitting TRBD1. This CDR3 has 15 amino acids. From germline, CDR1 is SGHRS and CDR2 YFSETQ. The V and J ends lost 4 bases and 7 bases, in that order; junction bases with no gene match: 10.

This clone was picked up one time. V is TRBV7-2 and J is TRBJ1-1; D gene ambiguous. Germline loops: CDR1 SGHTA, CDR2 FQGNSA. CDR3 size: 13 residues. Trimming shortened V by 5 bases and J by 0 bases, and 7 bases separated the two germline ends. The CDR3 reads CASSPYLNTEAFF. CDR3 nucleotide sequence: TGTGCCAGCAGCCCCTACTTGAACACTGAAGCTTTCTTT.

The J gene is TRBJ1-2, the V gene TRBV6-5, with 9 bases lining up with TRBD1. V lost 5 bases to trimming and J lost 8 bases; unmatched junction nucleotides: 9. CDR1 and CDR2 from the germline V gene are MNHEY and SVGAGI. CDR3 length: 14 amino acids. This CDR3 is CASSIQGAAVGYTF. CDR3 DNA sequence: TGTGCCAGCAGTATACAGGGGGCTGCGGTGGGCTACACCTTC.

The genes are TRBV7-2 and TRBJ1-5; D is perhaps TRBD1 (5 bases). Germline assignment: CDR1 SGHTA and CDR2 FQGNSA. The V end lost 2 bases, the J end lost 2 bases, and 10 bases lay between the germline ends. This CDR3 spans 15 amino acids. The CDR3 loop is CASSLSQGGNQPQHF. DNA for the CDR3: TGTGCCAGCAGCTTAAGTCAGGGAGGCAATCAGCCCCAGCATTTT. Full variable domain (missing parts from reference TRBV7-2 and TRBJ1-5): GAGVSQSPSNKVTEKGKDVELRCDPISGHTALYWYRQSLGQGLEFLIYFQGNSAPDKSGLPSDRFSAERTGGSVSTLTIQRTQQEDSAVYLCASSLSQGGNQPQHFGDGTRLSIL.

The V and J genes are TRBV3-1 (or the pseudogene TRBV3-2) and TRBJ1-5; 8 positions agree with TRBD1. The CDR3 runs 13 residues. In germline, CDR1 is LGHDT, CDR2 YNNKEL (reference sequence). With 5 bases clipped from V and 5 bases from J, the junction kept 2 bases outside the gene matches. Here the CDR3 reads CASSETGDQPQHF. CDR3 nucleotides: TGTGCCAGCAGCGAGACAGGGGATCAGCCCCAGCATTTT.

The rearrangement joins TRBV5-1 to TRBJ2-1, with 11 bases matching TRBD2. This CDR3 is 15 amino acids long. After removal of 4 bases from V and 6 bases from J, the junction contained 6 bases not matched to a gene. Germline-derived CDR1 and CDR2 are SGHRS and YFSETQ. The CDR3, as DNA: TGCGCCAGCAGCAGAATAGCGGGGGGGCTCAATGAGCAGTTCTTC. Amino acid sequence: CASSRIAGGLNEQFF.

The chain couples TRBV30 to TRBJ1-5; D remains unclear. The germline V and J ends were trimmed by 1 base and 4 bases, with 8 bases remaining between them. The CDR3 loop spans 13 amino acids. Per the germline V gene, CDR1 is GTSNPN and CDR2 is SVGIG (reference sequence). CDR3 protein: CAWSDRVNQPQHF. The DNA for the CDR3 is TGTGCCTGGAGTGATAGAGTTAATCAGCCCCAGCATTTT.

The chain couples TRBV9 to TRBJ1-2, with a tentative D call TRBD1 (5 bases). Trimming took 2 bases from V and 5 from J, leaving 10 bases between them. CDR1 SGDLS and CDR2 YYNGEE come from the germline V gene. The CDR3 runs to 13 residues. CDR3 sequence (DNA): TGTGCCAGCAGCGTCGGGGGAGTATATGGCTACACCTTC. Translation: CASSVGGVYGYTF.

This sequence joins TRBV15 and TRBJ1-3, with D possibly being TRBD1 (5 bases). The V gene's germline CDR1 is LNHNV and CDR2 YYDKDF (reference sequence). The CDR3 is 15 amino acids. The ends were cut back, 0 bases at V and 2 bases at J, with 8 bases in the middle. The CDR3 here is CATSRERGTGNTIYF. In DNA, the CDR3 is TGTGCCACCAGCAGAGAGCGGGGCACTGGAAACACCATATATTTT.

The CDR3 protein is CASSATGTRQETQYF. In nucleotides, the CDR3 is TGTGCCAGTAGTGCTACCGGGACTAGACAAGAGACCCAGTACTTC. J is TRBJ2-5 and V is TRBV19; 8 bases line up with TRBD2. The germline V gene encodes CDR1 LNHDA and CDR2 SQIVND (reference sequence). CDR3 length equals 15 residues. After removal of 5 bases from V and 2 bases from J, the junction contained 7 bases not matched to a gene.

The rearrangement joins TRBV6-5 to TRBJ2-3; TRBD1 aligns across 9 bases. Germline CDR1 reads MNHEY; CDR2 reads SVGAGI. The ends lost 8 bases at V and 4 bases at J; junction bases unmatched: 10. The CDR3 runs 15 residues. The DNA for the CDR3 is TGTGCCAGCTCCCTCCGGGACAGGGTGGCAGATACGCAGTATTTT. It encodes CASSLRDRVADTQYF.

The chain carries TRBV11-2 and TRBJ2-7; 9 bases align to TRBD2. Germline V CDR1 and CDR2: SGHAT, FQNNGV. The CDR3 loop spans 14 amino acids. V trimming: 7 bases; J trimming: 0 bases; junction bases outside the gene matches: 4. CDR3 nucleotides: TGTGCCAGCAACCCGACTAGCGGCTCCTACGAGCAGTACTTC. Residues: CASNPTSGSYEQYF.

This chain uses TRBV10-3 with TRBJ2-7, with TRBD1 matching over 10 bases. There are 15 residues in the CDR3. CDR1 and CDR2 from the germline V gene are ENHRY and SYGVKD. J gave up 5 bases and V 6 bases, and 10 bases lay outside the gene matches. The CDR3 DNA is TGTGCCATCAGCGGCCCGGGGACAGGGGCGAACGAGCAGTACTTC. Its translation: CAISGPGTGANEQYF.

This clone was recorded a few times. This chain joins TRBV7-9 and TRBJ1-1, with D unresolved. V gave up 3 bases and J gave up 1 base, with 6 bases separating them. Germline V gives CDR1 SEHNR, CDR2 FQNEAQ (reference sequence). The CDR3 loop spans 13 amino acids. Here the CDR3 DNA reads TGTGCCAGCAGCTTGCTCGGGAACACTGAAGCTTTCTTT. It codes for CASSLLGNTEAFF.

The CDR3 spells CASTGQYGEKLFF. CDR3 sequence (DNA): TGTGCCAGCACGGGACAGTACGGTGAAAAACTGTTTTTT. The chain employs TRBV2 and TRBJ1-4, with 7 bases matching TRBD1. The V gene's germline CDR1 is SNHLY and CDR2 FYNNEI. The CDR3 runs to 13 residues. Unmatched junction bases numbered 6, after V lost 7 bases and J lost 7 bases. The complete variable domain, with remaining parts taken from reference TRBV2 and TRBJ1-4, reads EPEVTQTPSHQVTQMGQEVILRCVPISNHLYFYWYRQILGQKVEFLVSFYNNEISEKSEIFDDQFSVERPDGSNFTLKIRSTKLEDSAMYFCASTGQYGEKLFFGSGTQLSVL.

The J gene is TRBJ2-5, the V gene TRBV5-8; 9 bases fit TRBD2. Germline V gene data show CDR1 as SGHTS and CDR2 as YDEGEE. Unmatched junction bases numbered 9, after V lost 5 bases and J lost 1 base. The CDR3 contains 16 residues. CDR3 protein: CASRWTLAGTQETQYF. For the CDR3, the DNA is TGTGCCAGCAGGTGGACGCTAGCGGGGACCCAAGAGACCCAGTACTTC.

This chain links TRBV5-4 with TRBJ2-3; TRBD1 agrees at 9 bases. The length of the CDR3 is 15 residues. Germline values: CDR1 SGHNT, CDR2 YYREEE (reference sequence). With 4 bases clipped from V and 3 bases from J, the junction kept 6 bases outside the gene matches. CDR3 residues: CASSNPGQGTDTQYF. The CDR3 bases are TGTGCCAGCAGCAATCCGGGACAGGGAACAGATACGCAGTATTTT.

The sample holds one count of this clone. The chain couples TRBV9 to TRBJ2-1, with 7 bases identical to TRBD2. V was pared by 3 bases and J by 0 bases, with 3 bases of the junction left unmatched. CDR3 length: 15 amino acids. CDR1 is SGDLS and CDR2 is YYNGEE in the germline V gene. This chain's CDR3 is CASSERGGSYNEQFF. CDR3 bases: TGTGCCAGCAGCGAGCGGGGCGGCTCCTACAATGAGCAGTTCTTC.

The CDR3 is CASSYRMGRGGDDQPQHF. In DNA form, the CDR3 reads TGTGCCAGCAGTTACAGAATGGGGCGCGGGGGGGATGATCAGCCCCAGCATTTT. The chain employs TRBV6-2 or TRBV6-3 and TRBJ1-5, with TRBD1 as a possible D gene (5 bases). The CDR3 totals 18 residues. The V end was cut by 2 bases, the J end by 5 bases, with 22 bases between. CDR1 and CDR2 (germline): MNHEY, SVGEGT.

The genes are TRBV7-6 and TRBJ2-4; 10 bases fit TRBD1. The CDR3 totals 18 residues. The trim removed 4 bases at V and 6 bases at J, leaving 15 bases unmatched. Germline CDR1 and CDR2: SGHVS and FNYEAQ. The CDR3 DNA follows: TGTGCCAGCAGCTCCATAAAGGGGGACAGGGGATTGGGAAACATTCAGTACTTC. It encodes CASSSIKGDRGLGNIQYF.

The gene calls are TRBV7-2 and TRBJ1-1; possible D gene TRBD1, 6 bases. Trimming removed 5 bases at V and 10 bases at J, with 14 bases between. The CDR3 contains 12 residues. Germline V gene sequence: CDR1 SGHTA, CDR2 FQGNSA. In nucleotides, the CDR3 is TGTGCCAGCAGCATACAGGGCACAGCAGCTTTCTTT. This translates into CASSIQGTAAFF. Filled out from reference TRBV7-2 and TRBJ1-1, the complete variable domain reads GAGVSQSPSNKVTEKGKDVELRCDPISGHTALYWYRQSLGQGLEFLIYFQGNSAPDKSGLPSDRFSAERTGGSVSTLTIQRTQQEDSAVYLCASSIQGTAAFFGQGTRLTVV.

The chain couples TRBV10-3 to TRBJ2-3; either TRBD1 or TRBD2 may fit D (5 bases each). The CDR3 has 15 amino acids. Per the germline V gene, CDR1 is ENHRY and CDR2 is SYGVKD. With 10 bases removed from V and 1 base from J, the gap between germline ends came to 18 bases. Here the CDR3 reads CATCRGGLGTDTQYF. The CDR3 DNA follows: TGTGCCACCTGCCGGGGCGGTCTTGGCACAGATACGCAGTATTTT.

V gene TRBV11-2 combines with J gene TRBJ1-1, with 7 bases fitting TRBD1. Germline V CDR1 and CDR2: SGHAT, FQNNGV. V shed 5 bases, J shed 11 bases, and the junction held 17 bases outside the gene matches. This CDR3 contains 15 residues. CDR3 sequence (DNA): TGTGCCAGCAGCCCCCTATGGAGGGGGCGCGTTGAGGCTTTCTTT. This sequence encodes CASSPLWRGRVEAFF.

This rearrangement joins TRBV3-1 (or the pseudogene TRBV3-2) to TRBJ1-2; D is uncertain. Trimming stripped 4 bases from V and 7 bases from J, with 13 bases between. The CDR3 spans 13 residues. The germline CDR1 and CDR2 sequences are LGHDT and YNNKEL (reference sequence). The CDR3 sequence: CASSLGLGVGYTF. CDR3 DNA sequence: TGTGCCAGCAGCCTCGGACTGGGTGTTGGCTACACCTTC.